A selection of T cell receptor beta chains follows, all from one sample in a study of blood T cell repertoires in COVID-19. Generated by immunoSEQ multiplex PCR, the TCRdb table keeps only in-frame clones and is missing some. This table holds around 200,000 clones, roughly 86% found once. Sequencing was performed on peripheral blood. The receptors shown here come from a man aged 40-50 years with active or convalescent COVID-19. The CDR3 runs from the conserved cysteine through the conserved F or W. The D gene is left open where the match is weak. Clone size is stated in some rows and not others, as once, few, many or a class when expanded.

J gene,D gene,V gene,clone size,CDR3 DNA,CDR3 protein
TRBJ2-4,-,TRBV13,-,TGTGCCAGCAGCTTCGGACAGTCCTTAGCCAAAAACATTCAGTACTTC,CASSFGQSLAKNIQYF
TRBJ1-2,-,TRBV29-1,-,TGCAGCGCGGGGGCCGAAAGAATGGGCTACACCTTC,CSAGAERMGYTF
TRBJ1-5,-,TRBV19,-,TGTGCCAGTAGTCTCGAGGGTCAGCCCCAGCATTTT,CASSLEGQPQHF
TRBJ1-5,-,TRBV4-1,-,TGCGCCAGCAGCCAAGACGGGGGACCTAATCAGCCCCAGCATTTT,CASSQDGGPNQPQHF
TRBJ2-3,-,TRBV5-5,-,TGTGCCAGCAGCCTGGACCCCACAGGAACAGATACGCAGTATTTT,CASSLDPTGTDTQYF
TRBJ1-5,-,TRBV2,once,TGTGCCAGCAGTGGTGTGGGGGCACTCAATCAGCCCCAGCATTTT,CASSGVGALNQPQHF
TRBJ1-5,-,TRBV2,few,TGTGCCAGCAGCCAGGACAGCCTTAATAGCAATCAGCCCCAGCATTTT,CASSQDSLNSNQPQHF
TRBJ1-1,TRBD1,TRBV18,-,TGTGCCAGCTTACGACAGGGGGGGACTGAAGCTTTCTTT,CASLRQGGTEAFF
TRBJ2-3,-,TRBV5-1,-,TGCGCCAGCAGCTGGGGAGGAGCGGCAAGCACAGATACGCAGTATTTT,CASSWGGAASTDTQYF
TRBJ2-7,TRBD1,TRBV11-3,few,TGTGCCAGCAGCGCCGGACAGGGGGGAGAGCAGTACTTC,CASSAGQGGEQYF
TRBJ2-7,TRBD1,TRBV9,-,TGTGCCAGCAGCCCCCTCGACGCAGGGGGCTACGAGCAGTACTTC,CASSPLDAGGYEQYF
TRBJ2-3,-,TRBV7-8,-,TGTGCCAGCAGCCTAGCGACTAGCACAGATACGCAGTATTTT,CASSLATSTDTQYF
TRBJ2-3,TRBD2,TRBV27,-,TGTGCCAGCAGTAGACTAGCGGGGGTTCGCACAGATACGCAGTATTTT,CASSRLAGVRTDTQYF
TRBJ1-1,-,TRBV28,-,TGTGCCAGCAGTCGAGTGAACACTGAAGCTTTCTTT,CASSRVNTEAFF
TRBJ1-1,-,TRBV6-5,-,TGTGCCAGCAGTTACTCGGGCCAGGGAATGACTGAAGCTTTCTTT,CASSYSGQGMTEAFF
TRBJ1-2,-,TRBV3-1/TRBV3-2,few,TGTGCCAGCAGCCAAGACAGGGGAACTGGCTACACCTTC,CASSQDRGTGYTF
TRBJ1-2,-,TRBV6-1,-,TGTGCCAGCAGTGAATTTGACAGTACCAACTATGGCTACACCTTC,CASSEFDSTNYGYTF
TRBJ1-3,-,TRBV6-5,-,TGTGCCAGCAAGGTCGGGATCATTGGAAACACCATATATTTT,CASKVGIIGNTIYF
TRBJ2-1,-,TRBV12-3/TRBV12-4,few,TGTGCCAGCAGGAGGACAACCAACAATGAGCAGTTCTTC,CASRRTTNNEQFF
TRBJ1-5,-,TRBV30,few,TGTGCCTGGAGTGTGAGGGAGAATCAGCCCCAGCATTTT,CAWSVRENQPQHF
TRBJ1-5,TRBD1,TRBV5-6,-,TGTGCCAGCAGCTTGATGGGACAGGGAGGTCAGCCCCAGCATTTT,CASSLMGQGGQPQHF
TRBJ1-5,-,TRBV19,-,TGTGCCAGTAGTTCGTCCGACGGGTACAATCAGCCCCAGCATTTT,CASSSSDGYNQPQHF
TRBJ2-6,-,TRBV27,-,TGTGCCAGCAGCCGGTTAATGACTGGGGCCAACGTCCTGACTTTC,CASSRLMTGANVLTF
TRBJ1-2,-,TRBV9,-,TGTGCCAGCAGCGTAGGAGTGGGCGGCTACACCTTC,CASSVGVGGYTF
TRBJ2-5,-,TRBV18,-,TGTGCCAGCTCACCGACACAAGAGACCCAGTACTTC,CASSPTQETQYF
TRBJ2-1,-,TRBV9,-,TGTGCCAGCAGTAGACTTCAGGGGAACTACAATGAGCAGTTCTTC,CASSRLQGNYNEQFF
TRBJ1-2,-,TRBV7-8,-,TGTGCCAGCAGCCTGAACGACAATGGCTACACCTTC,CASSLNDNGYTF